A single sample gave rise to the 8 T cell receptor beta chains below, sequenced in a study of radiotherapy plus CTLA-4 blockade in lung cancer. Sequenced by immunoSEQ multiplex PCR; TCRdb stores in-frame clones only, minus some. Here the sample spans about 95,000 clones, 80% to 90% being singletons. The source material was peripheral blood, sampled from a patient treated with radiotherapy plus ipilimumab. These receptors originate from a human donor with non-small cell lung cancer who had stable disease on radiotherapy plus ipilimumab.

The rearrangement links TRBV10-2 to TRBJ1-1; TRBD1 agrees at 8 bases. CDR3 size: 14 residues. Germline V gene lookup returns CDR1 WSHSY and CDR2 SAAADI. J was trimmed by 1 base and V by 7 bases; bases with no gene match: 5. This chain's CDR3 is CASNTGTGNTEAFF. The CDR3 DNA reads TGCGCCAGCAACACCGGGACAGGGAACACTGAAGCTTTCTTT.

The chain recombines TRBV2 with TRBJ1-1, with D hard to call. The CDR3 contains 14 residues. CDR1 is SNHLY and CDR2 is FYNNEI in the germline V gene. V lost 6 bases to trimming and J lost 0 bases, with 11 bases between them. CDR3 amino acids: CASSGGRVNTEAFF. The CDR3 DNA reads as TGTGCCAGCAGCGGAGGCCGAGTGAACACTGAAGCTTTCTTT.

This clone appeared once. The rearrangement links TRBV6-5 to TRBJ2-1, with D possibly being TRBD1 (7 bases). V gave up 11 bases and J gave up 7 bases, with 12 bases separating them. CDR3 length equals 11 residues. Germline CDR1 reads MNHEY; CDR2 reads SVGAGI. The CDR3 is CAGGDSNEQFF. The CDR3 DNA reads as TGTGCCGGCGGGGACAGTAATGAGCAGTTCTTC.

The gene calls are TRBV30 and TRBJ2-3, with D tentatively TRBD1 (5 bases). The CDR3 extends over 10 amino acids. The germline V gene encodes CDR1 GTSNPN and CDR2 SVGIG (reference sequence). Trimming shortened V by 7 bases and J by 10 bases, and 12 bases separated the two germline ends. CDR3 loop: CALRQFAQYF. The DNA of the CDR3 is TGTGCCTTAAGACAGTTTGCGCAGTATTTT. The variable domain in full, completed from reference TRBV30 and TRBJ2-3, reads SQTIHQWPATLVQPVGSPLSLECTVEGTSNPNLYWYRQAAGRGLQLLFYSVGIGQISSEVPQNLSASRPQDRQFILSSKKLLLSDSGFYLCALRQFAQYFGPGTRLTVL.

The genes are TRBV7-9 and TRBJ2-7; D is tentatively TRBD1 or TRBD2 (5 bases each). Germline assignment: CDR1 SEHNR and CDR2 FQNEAQ (reference sequence). Trimming removed 1 base at V and 2 bases at J, with 21 bases between. This CDR3 has 18 amino acids. This chain's CDR3 is CASSLGGWDHTFPYEQYF. As DNA, the CDR3 is TGTGCCAGCAGCTTAGGGGGGTGGGACCACACCTTCCCCTACGAGCAGTACTTC.

A few counts support this clone. The chain is built from TRBV2 and TRBJ1-4; no clear D gene. Looked up from germline, CDR1 is SNHLY and CDR2 is FYNNEI. The CDR3 length is 13 residues. Trimming stripped 5 bases from V and 7 bases from J, with 11 bases between. The CDR3 DNA reads as TGTGCCAGCAGTACAGACGCCGGTGAAAAACTGTTTTTT. Encoded protein: CASSTDAGEKLFF.

The chain has TRBV10-2 and TRBJ2-7, with D maybe TRBD1 (5 bases). Trimming shortened V by 3 bases and J by 4 bases, and 7 bases separated the two germline ends. Per germline, CDR1 WSHSY and CDR2 SAAADI. The CDR3 has 12 residues. The CDR3 spells CASSDGAYEQYF. DNA for the CDR3: TGCGCCAGCAGTGATGGGGCTTACGAGCAGTACTTC.

CDR3 in DNA: TGTGCCAGCAGCCAAGTTGGCAATCAGCCCCAGCATTTT. Amino acids: CASSQVGNQPQHF. The chain combines TRBV7-9 with TRBJ1-5; D remains unclear. V lost 5 bases and J 2 bases, leaving 7 bases between the germline ends. CDR3 length: 13 residues. Germline CDR1 is SEHNR and CDR2 is FQNEAQ (reference sequence).